Each of the 25 T cell receptor beta chains below was sequenced from the same sample in a study of response to subunit inactivated influenza vaccine. TCRdb reprocessed the RT-PCR reads via MiXCR and lists one record per CDR3 protein. The table has approximately 500,000 distinct CDR3 sequences, approximately 24% seen once. The sample was also reused in another study, on T cells expressing NK-cell markers. As that study records: Libraries used 5'RACE template switching adding universal primer site and UMIs.

This specimen was CD4+ T cells sorted from PBMCs, taken 11 to 12 days after vaccination. These receptors all come from a man in his forties or fifties who received an inactivated influenza vaccine.

This clonotype has only a few counts. The CDR3 loop is CASKAGAGDDGYTF. For the CDR3, the DNA is TGTGCCAGCAAGGCGGGGGCAGGCGATGATGGCTACACCTTC. The chain employs TRBV2 and TRBJ1-2; D is perhaps TRBD1 (6 bases). CDR1 and CDR2 (germline): SNHLY, FYNNEI. V was clipped by 7 bases and J by 6 bases, with 18 bases between them. The CDR3 is 14 residues long.

In its sample, this clonotype was seen a few times. CDR3: CASSLWADIVEQYF. For the CDR3, the DNA is TGTGCCAGCAGTTTATGGGCCGACATCGTCGAGCAGTACTTC. The J gene is TRBJ2-7, the V gene TRBV27; D unclear. The germline CDR1 and CDR2 sequences are MNHEY and SMNVEV (reference sequence). V was shortened by 1 base and J by 6 bases, with 13 bases between the two germline ends. The CDR3 loop spans 14 amino acids.

The chain joins TRBV7-9 to TRBJ2-1; 9 nucleotides align to TRBD2. V was clipped by 6 bases and J by 6 bases; unmatched bases: 9. CDR1 SEHNR and CDR2 FQNEAQ come from the germline V gene (reference sequence). This CDR3 has 15 amino acids. CDR3 DNA: TGTGCCAGCAGACAAGGTAGCGGGAGATTCAATGAGCAGTTCTTC. This sequence encodes CASRQGSGRFNEQFF.

This chain uses TRBV5-1 with TRBJ1-3, with 7 positions matching TRBD1. V was clipped by 5 bases and J by 2 bases; unmatched bases: 4. The germline V gene has CDR1 SGHRS and CDR2 YFSETQ. This CDR3 spans 14 amino acids. The CDR3 reads CASRGDRAGNTIYF. The CDR3 nucleotides read TGCGCCAGCAGAGGCGACAGGGCTGGAAACACCATATATTTT.

The gene calls are TRBV6-2 or TRBV6-3 and TRBJ1-2; D perhaps matches TRBD1 (6 bases). V was cut by 2 bases and J by 5 bases, with 12 bases left in between. Germline V gene sequence: CDR1 MNHEY, CDR2 SVGEGT. This CDR3 contains 14 residues. CDR3 region: CASSYDWGQYGYTF. The CDR3 DNA reads as TGTGCCAGCAGTTACGACTGGGGGCAATATGGCTACACCTTC.

This clonotype appeared a few times. The chain couples TRBV19 to TRBJ2-1; D is unresolved. Trimming left V 5 bases short and J 4 bases short, with 12 bases between. Germline V gene lookup returns CDR1 LNHDA and CDR2 SQIVND (reference sequence). The CDR3 is 14 amino acids. CDR3 sequence: CASSQIGLYNEQFF. For the CDR3, the DNA is TGTGCCAGTAGTCAAATCGGGCTTTACAATGAGCAGTTCTTC.

This chain joins TRBV20-1 and TRBJ2-1; 14 positions match TRBD2. Trimming cost V 6 bases and J 9 bases; bases outside gene matches: 10. The germline CDR1 and CDR2 sequences are DFQATT and SNEGSKA (reference sequence). The CDR3 covers 15 residues. For the CDR3, the DNA is TGCAGTGCCGCATCCCAAGGACTAGCGGGAGGTGAGCAGTTCTTC. Its translation is CSAASQGLAGGEQFF.

V is TRBV20-1 and J is TRBJ2-5; no reliable D call. The CDR3 runs to 13 residues. The ends were cut back, 0 bases at V and 0 bases at J, with 5 bases in the middle. The germline V gene encodes CDR1 DFQATT and CDR2 SNEGSKA (reference sequence). This CDR3 is CSARDVYQETQYF. The CDR3 coding sequence is TGCAGTGCTAGAGACGTGTACCAAGAGACCCAGTACTTC.

The rearrangement links TRBV27 to TRBJ2-2, with a weak D call TRBD2 (6 bases). The V end lost 7 bases, the J end lost 6 bases, and 12 bases lay between the germline ends. In germline, CDR1 is MNHEY, CDR2 SMNVEV (reference sequence). This CDR3 has 13 residues. Written as DNA, the CDR3 is TGTGCCAGCACCTTGGCGGGGTCCGGGGAGCTGTTTTTT. As protein: CASTLAGSGELFF.

This rearrangement joins TRBV7-9 to TRBJ2-5; TRBD2 agrees at 10 bases. The V gene end was trimmed by 6 bases and the J gene end by 4 bases; junction bases not matched to a gene: 2. Per germline, CDR1 SEHNR and CDR2 FQNEAQ (reference sequence). The CDR3 loop spans 13 amino acids. CDR3 residues: CASSSSGGETQYF. The CDR3 DNA sequence: TGTGCCAGCAGTTCTAGCGGGGGAGAGACCCAGTACTTC.

This clonotype was seen a handful of times. V and J are TRBV29-1 and TRBJ1-5; 7 bases align to TRBD1. With 6 bases clipped from V and 2 bases from J, the junction kept 7 bases outside the gene matches. CDR3 length equals 14 residues. Germline V gene data show CDR1 as SQVTM and CDR2 as ANQGSEA. In nucleotides, the CDR3 is TGCAGCGTCACGACAGGGACAGGCAATCAGCCCCAGCATTTT. Its protein is CSVTTGTGNQPQHF.

This clonotype has just a few counts. The chain carries TRBV7-3 and TRBJ1-2, with 8 bases identical to TRBD1. Trimming at V came to 5 bases and at J to 13 bases, leaving 12 bases not matched to a gene. CDR1 and CDR2 from the germline V gene are SGHTA and FQGTGA. This CDR3 has 13 amino acids. DNA for the CDR3: TGTGCCAGCAGCCCCGATAATCGACAGGGGCCCACCTTC. It codes for CASSPDNRQGPTF.

The rearrangement joins TRBV12-3 or TRBV12-4 to TRBJ1-1, with no clear D. Between the trimmed V and J ends, which lost 6 bases and 6 bases, there was a span of 11 bases. This CDR3 region has 12 residues. CDR3 coding DNA: TGTGCCAGCAGCCCATTGTTGGCTGAAGCTTTCTTT. Residues: CASSPLLAEAFF.

This clonotype appeared once. V usage is TRBV2 and J usage is TRBJ2-2, with a weak D call TRBD2 (7 bases). The V and J ends lost 6 bases and 7 bases respectively, with 12 bases between them. The germline gives CDR1 SNHLY, CDR2 FYNNEI. The CDR3 has 13 amino acids. DNA of the CDR3: TGTGCCAGCAGGGGGGAGGGGGACGGGGAGCTGTTTTTT. It translates to CASRGEGDGELFF.

V usage is TRBV10-3 and J usage is TRBJ1-1; possibly TRBD1 for D (6 bases). The CDR3 covers 14 residues. Per the germline V gene, CDR1 is ENHRY and CDR2 is SYGVKD. Trimming took 6 bases from V and 1 from J, leaving 12 bases between them. CDR3 DNA sequence: TGTGCCATCAGGAGAGGACAGCAGAACACTGAAGCTTTCTTT. This sequence encodes CAIRRGQQNTEAFF.

This clonotype showed up just a few times. The chain uses TRBV9 and TRBJ2-3; 9 bases align to TRBD2. CDR3 length: 16 amino acids. Looked up from germline, CDR1 is SGDLS and CDR2 is YYNGEE. Trimming cost V 1 base and J 1 base; bases outside gene matches: 4. This CDR3 reads CASSVHVAGGTDTQYF. CDR3 sequence (DNA): TGTGCCAGCAGCGTACACGTAGCGGGGGGCACAGATACGCAGTATTTT.

This rearrangement joins TRBV10-2 to TRBJ2-5, with TRBD1 identical over 9 bases. There are 13 residues in the CDR3. Germline lookup yields CDR1 WSHSY and CDR2 SAAADI. Unmatched junction bases numbered 5, after V lost 6 bases and J lost 6 bases. The CDR3 nucleotides are TGCGCCAGCAGACTTGGACAGGGGCAGACCCAGTACTTC. Its protein product is CASRLGQGQTQYF.

This clonotype was seen a few times. The CDR3 is CASSVNPGLAGVEQYF. In nucleotides, the CDR3 is TGTGCCAGCAGCGTAAACCCGGGACTAGCGGGAGTCGAGCAGTACTTC. The J gene is TRBJ2-7, the V gene TRBV3-1; 14 bases map to TRBD2. V trimming: 5 bases; J trimming: 6 bases; junction bases outside the gene matches: 9. The length of the CDR3 is 16 residues. CDR1 and CDR2 from the germline V gene are LGHDT and YNNKEL (reference sequence).

In DNA, the CDR3 is TGTGCCAGCAGCTTAATCCCGACAGGACGGAACACCGGGGAGCTGTTTTTT. Protein product: CASSLIPTGRNTGELFF. The chain couples TRBV7-3 to TRBJ2-2, with D perhaps matching TRBD1 (6 bases). Trimming left V 1 base short and J 1 base short, with 13 bases between. This CDR3 comprises 17 residues. Germline loops: CDR1 SGHTA, CDR2 FQGTGA.

This clonotype came up a few times. The chain has TRBV7-6 and TRBJ1-5, with D uncertain. The CDR3 is 16 residues long. Trimming shortened V by 2 bases and J by 3 bases, and 14 bases separated the two germline ends. From germline, CDR1 is SGHVS and CDR2 FNYEAQ. CDR3: CASSLSGDGPNQPQHF. The CDR3, as DNA: TGTGCCAGCAGCTTAAGCGGAGACGGACCCAATCAGCCCCAGCATTTT.

V and J are TRBV5-6 and TRBJ1-5, with 10 nucleotides matching TRBD1. The CDR3 runs 16 residues. After removal of 1 base from V and 5 bases from J, the junction contained 6 bases not matched to a gene. Germline CDR1 SGHDT, CDR2 YYEEEE. CDR3 sequence: CASSLKMTGGYQPQHF. CDR3 nucleotides: TGTGCCAGCAGCTTGAAGATGACAGGGGGCTATCAGCCCCAGCATTTT. The variable domain in full, with the rest retrieved from reference TRBV5-6 and TRBJ1-5, is DAGVTQSPTHLIKTRGQQVTLRCSPKSGHDTVSWYQQALGQGPQFIFQYYEEEERQRGNFPDRFSGHQFPNYSSELNVNALLLGDSALYLCASSLKMTGGYQPQHFGDGTRLSIL.

This clonotype has only a few counts. V and J are TRBV6-5 and TRBJ1-2, with TRBD1 identical over 8 bases. CDR3 length equals 14 residues. Germline-derived CDR1 and CDR2 are MNHEY and SVGAGI. The ends lost 4 bases at V and 8 bases at J; junction bases unmatched: 9. As DNA, the CDR3 is TGTGCCAGCAGTTGGGACAGGCCCCTTGGAGGCTACACCTTC. Amino acids: CASSWDRPLGGYTF.

V and J are TRBV30 and TRBJ1-1; D ambiguous. The CDR3 has 13 amino acids. Germline V gene lookup returns CDR1 GTSNPN and CDR2 SVGIG (reference sequence). The V and J ends lost 5 bases and 1 base respectively, with 11 bases between them. The CDR3 DNA reads TGTGCCTGGGCCTCATTTACGAACACTGAAGCTTTCTTT. Encoded protein: CAWASFTNTEAFF.

The CDR3 reads CASSPDRVGKTQYF. CDR3 DNA sequence: TGTGCCAGCAGCCCAGACAGGGTCGGGAAGACCCAGTACTTC. The chain has TRBV11-2 and TRBJ2-5; 7 bases are shared with TRBD1. Per the germline V gene, CDR1 is SGHAT and CDR2 is FQNNGV. The V segment lost 5 bases and the J segment 6 bases; nucleotides outside the gene matches: 9. This CDR3 spans 14 amino acids.

The chain employs TRBV24-1 and TRBJ2-1; 10 positions match TRBD2. Trimming removed 7 bases from V and 4 bases from J; junction bases left unmatched: 3. Per germline, CDR1 KGHDR and CDR2 SFDVKD. The CDR3 length is 14 residues. The CDR3 sequence: CATSLSGRYNEQFF. The CDR3 bases are TGTGCCACCAGCCTTAGCGGGAGGTACAATGAGCAGTTCTTC.